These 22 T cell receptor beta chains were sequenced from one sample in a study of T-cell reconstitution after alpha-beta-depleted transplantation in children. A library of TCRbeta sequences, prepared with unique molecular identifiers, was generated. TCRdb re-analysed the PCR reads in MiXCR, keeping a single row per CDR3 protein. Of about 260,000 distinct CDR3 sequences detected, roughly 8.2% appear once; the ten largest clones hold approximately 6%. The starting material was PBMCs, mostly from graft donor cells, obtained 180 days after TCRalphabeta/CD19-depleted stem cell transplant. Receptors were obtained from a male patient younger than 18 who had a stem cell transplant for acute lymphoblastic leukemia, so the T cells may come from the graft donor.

CDR3 sequence (DNA): TGTGCCAGCAGCATCCCAGGGAGGGAGACCCAGTACTTC. Translating it yields CASSIPGRETQYF. The gene calls are TRBV5-4 and TRBJ2-5; D is perhaps TRBD2 (6 bases). V lost 4 bases and J 5 bases, leaving 12 bases between the germline ends. The CDR3 is 13 residues long. CDR1 SGHNT and CDR2 YYREEE come from the germline V gene (reference sequence).

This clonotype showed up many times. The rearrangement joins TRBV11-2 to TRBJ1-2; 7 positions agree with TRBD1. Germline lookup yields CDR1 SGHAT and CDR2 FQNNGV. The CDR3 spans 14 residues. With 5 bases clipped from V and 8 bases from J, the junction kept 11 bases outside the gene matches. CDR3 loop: CASSPVSRGLGYTF. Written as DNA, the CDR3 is TGTGCCAGCAGCCCCGTTAGCAGGGGGTTAGGCTACACCTTC.

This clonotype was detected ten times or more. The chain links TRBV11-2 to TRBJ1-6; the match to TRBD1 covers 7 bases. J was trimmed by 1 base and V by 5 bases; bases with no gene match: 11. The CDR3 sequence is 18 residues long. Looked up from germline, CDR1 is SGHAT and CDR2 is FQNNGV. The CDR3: CASSPKTGVWSYNSPLHF. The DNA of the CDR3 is TGTGCCAGCAGCCCCAAAACAGGGGTTTGGTCCTATAATTCACCCCTCCACTTT.

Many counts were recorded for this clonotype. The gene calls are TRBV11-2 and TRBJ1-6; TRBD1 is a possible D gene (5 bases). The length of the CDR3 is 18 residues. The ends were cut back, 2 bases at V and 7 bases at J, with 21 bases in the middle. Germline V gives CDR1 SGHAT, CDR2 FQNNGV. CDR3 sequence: CASSLRSTGIFSNSPLHF. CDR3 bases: TGTGCCAGCAGCTTAAGGTCAACAGGCATTTTTTCCAATTCACCCCTCCACTTT.

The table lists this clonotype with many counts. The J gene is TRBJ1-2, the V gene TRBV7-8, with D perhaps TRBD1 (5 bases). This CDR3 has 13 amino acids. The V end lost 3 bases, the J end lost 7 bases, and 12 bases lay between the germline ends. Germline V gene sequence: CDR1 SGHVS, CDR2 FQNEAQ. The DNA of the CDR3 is TGTGCCAGCAGCTTCCTCGACAGACGTGGCTACACCTTC. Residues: CASSFLDRRGYTF.

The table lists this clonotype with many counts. CDR3 bases: TGCGCCAGCAGCTTGGCGGACAGATATGGCTACACCTTC. Its translation is CASSLADRYGYTF. The chain employs TRBV5-1 and TRBJ1-2, with D possibly TRBD1 on 6 matching bases. This CDR3 spans 13 amino acids. Per germline, CDR1 SGHRS and CDR2 YFSETQ. V lost 0 bases to trimming and J lost 5 bases, with 8 bases between them.

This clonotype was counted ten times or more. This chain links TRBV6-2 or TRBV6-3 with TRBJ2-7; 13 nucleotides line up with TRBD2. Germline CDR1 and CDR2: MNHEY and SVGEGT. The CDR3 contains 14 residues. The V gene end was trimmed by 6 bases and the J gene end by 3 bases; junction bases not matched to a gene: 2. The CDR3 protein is CASRRTSGGYEQYF. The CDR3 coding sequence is TGTGCCAGCAGGAGGACTAGCGGGGGCTACGAGCAGTACTTC.

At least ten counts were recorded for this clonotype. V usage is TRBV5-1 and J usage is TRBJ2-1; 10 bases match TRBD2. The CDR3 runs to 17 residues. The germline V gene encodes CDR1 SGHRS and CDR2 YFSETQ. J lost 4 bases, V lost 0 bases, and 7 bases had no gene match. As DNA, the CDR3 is TGCGCCAGCAGCTTGGTGTTACTAGCGGGGCCATACAATGAGCAGTTCTTC. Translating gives CASSLVLLAGPYNEQFF.

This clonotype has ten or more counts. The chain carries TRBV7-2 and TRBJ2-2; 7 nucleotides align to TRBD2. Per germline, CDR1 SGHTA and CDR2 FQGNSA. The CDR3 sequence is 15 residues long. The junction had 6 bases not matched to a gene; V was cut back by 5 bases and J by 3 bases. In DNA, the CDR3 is TGTGCCAGCAGCCCCTTGGGAGGGGACACCGGGGAGCTGTTTTTT. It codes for CASSPLGGDTGELFF.

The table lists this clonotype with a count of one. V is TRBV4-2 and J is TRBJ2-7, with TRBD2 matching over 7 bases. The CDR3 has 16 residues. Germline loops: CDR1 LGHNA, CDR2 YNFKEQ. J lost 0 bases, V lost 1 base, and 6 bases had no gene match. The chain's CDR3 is CASSQGERGVSYEQYF. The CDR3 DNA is TGTGCCAGCAGCCAAGGAGAGCGGGGTGTCTCCTACGAGCAGTACTTC.

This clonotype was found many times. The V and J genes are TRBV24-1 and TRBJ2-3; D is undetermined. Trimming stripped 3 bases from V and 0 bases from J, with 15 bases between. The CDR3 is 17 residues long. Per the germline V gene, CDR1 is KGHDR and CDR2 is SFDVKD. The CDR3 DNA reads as TGTGCCACCAGTGATGACGTCCGGACGGCTAGCACAGATACGCAGTATTTT. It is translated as CATSDDVRTASTDTQYF.

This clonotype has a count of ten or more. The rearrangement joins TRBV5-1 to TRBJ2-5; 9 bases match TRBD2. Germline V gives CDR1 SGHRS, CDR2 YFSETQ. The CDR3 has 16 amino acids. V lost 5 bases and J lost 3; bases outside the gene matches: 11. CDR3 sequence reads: CASSYFPGLAEETQYF. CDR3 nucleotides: TGCGCCAGCAGTTACTTCCCGGGACTAGCAGAAGAGACCCAGTACTTC. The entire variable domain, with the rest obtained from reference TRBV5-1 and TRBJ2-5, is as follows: KAGVTQTPRYLIKTRGQQVTLSCSPISGHRSVSWYQQTPGQGLQFLFEYFSETQRNKGNFPGRFSGRQFSNSRSEMNVSTLELGDSALYLCASSYFPGLAEETQYFGPGTRLLVL.

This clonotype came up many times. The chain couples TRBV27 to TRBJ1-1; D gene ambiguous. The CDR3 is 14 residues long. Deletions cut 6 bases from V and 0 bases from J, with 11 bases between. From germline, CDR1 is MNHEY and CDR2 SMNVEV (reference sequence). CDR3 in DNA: TGTGCCAGCAGGGTAGGCTTGATGAACACTGAAGCTTTCTTT. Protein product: CASRVGLMNTEAFF.

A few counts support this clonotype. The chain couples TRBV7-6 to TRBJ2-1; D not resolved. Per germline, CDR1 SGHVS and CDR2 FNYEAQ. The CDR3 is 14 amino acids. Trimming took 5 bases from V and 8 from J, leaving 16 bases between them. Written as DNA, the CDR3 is TGTGCCAGCAGCCACTTTGCTAAGGCGGATGAGCAGTTCTTC. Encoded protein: CASSHFAKADEQFF.

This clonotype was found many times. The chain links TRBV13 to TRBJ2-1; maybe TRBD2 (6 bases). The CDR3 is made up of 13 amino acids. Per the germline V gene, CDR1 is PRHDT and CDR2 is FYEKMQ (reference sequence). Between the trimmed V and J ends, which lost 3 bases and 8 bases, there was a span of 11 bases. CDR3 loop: CASSFRGTHEQFF. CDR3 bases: TGTGCCAGCAGCTTTCGCGGGACTCATGAGCAGTTCTTC.

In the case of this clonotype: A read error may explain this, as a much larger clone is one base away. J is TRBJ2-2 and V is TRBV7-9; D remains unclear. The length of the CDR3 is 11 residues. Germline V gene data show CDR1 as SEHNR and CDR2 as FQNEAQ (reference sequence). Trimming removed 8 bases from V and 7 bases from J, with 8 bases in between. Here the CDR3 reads CASRPYGELFF. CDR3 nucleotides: TGTGCCAGCCGCCCCTACGGGGAGCTGTTTTTT.

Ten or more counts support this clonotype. CDR3 nucleotides: TGCGCCAGCAGCTTGGGTTCGACAGGGTCTGGAAACACCATATATTTT. Translation gives CASSLGSTGSGNTIYF. The chain has TRBV5-1 and TRBJ1-3; TRBD1 aligns across 7 bases. This CDR3 spans 16 amino acids. With 0 bases clipped from V and 1 base from J, the junction kept 4 bases outside the gene matches. CDR1 is SGHRS, CDR2 YFSETQ, per germline.

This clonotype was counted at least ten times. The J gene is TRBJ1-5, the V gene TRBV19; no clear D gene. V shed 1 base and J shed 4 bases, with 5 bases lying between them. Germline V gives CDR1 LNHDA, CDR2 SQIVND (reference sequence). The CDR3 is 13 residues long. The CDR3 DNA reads TGTGCCAGTAGTATAGCTAGTAATCAGCCCCAGCATTTT. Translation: CASSIASNQPQHF.

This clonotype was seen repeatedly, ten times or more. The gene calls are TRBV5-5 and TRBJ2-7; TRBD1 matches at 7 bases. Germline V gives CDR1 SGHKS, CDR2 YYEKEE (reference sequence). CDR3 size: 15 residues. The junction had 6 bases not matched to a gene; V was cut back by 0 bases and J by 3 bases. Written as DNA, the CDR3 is TGTGCCAGCAGCTTGGAGGGGGCAGACTTCTACGAGCAGTACTTC. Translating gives CASSLEGADFYEQYF.

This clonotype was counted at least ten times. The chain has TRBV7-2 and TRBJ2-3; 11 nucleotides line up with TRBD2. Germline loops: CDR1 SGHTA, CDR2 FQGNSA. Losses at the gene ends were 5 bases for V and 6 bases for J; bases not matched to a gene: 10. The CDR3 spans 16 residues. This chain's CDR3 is CASSRLAGSPEDTQYF. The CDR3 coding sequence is TGTGCCAGCAGCCGACTAGCGGGGTCCCCTGAGGATACGCAGTATTTT.

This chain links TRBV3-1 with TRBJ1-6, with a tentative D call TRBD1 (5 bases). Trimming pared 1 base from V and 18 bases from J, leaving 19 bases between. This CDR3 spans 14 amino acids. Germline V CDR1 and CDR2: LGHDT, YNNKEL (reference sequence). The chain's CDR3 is CASSQGTAGGGHHF. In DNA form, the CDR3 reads TGTGCCAGCAGCCAAGGGACTGCCGGGGGAGGACACCACTTT.

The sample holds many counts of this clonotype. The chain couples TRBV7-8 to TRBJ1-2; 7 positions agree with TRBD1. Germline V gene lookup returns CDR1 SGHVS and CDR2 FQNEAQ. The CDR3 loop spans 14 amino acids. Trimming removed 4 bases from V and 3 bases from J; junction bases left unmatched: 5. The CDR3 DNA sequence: TGTGCCAGCAGCTACTCGGGACAGTACTATGGCTACACCTTC. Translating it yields CASSYSGQYYGYTF.